A single sample is the source of the 9 T cell receptor beta chains below, sequenced in a study of metastatic and nonmetastatic thyroid tumors. TCRdb reprocessed the PCR reads via MiXCR. The sample lists 55,000 to 75,000 clones; roughly 18% were seen once. There were no patients who had received any treatment before thyroid surgery. The sequenced material came from blood. These receptor sequences come from a female donor with papillary thyroid cancer or a benign thyroid nodule (not recorded which). Some clones in this sample may be carry-over from other donors' samples.

By proportion, this clone is large. The chain recombines TRBV3-1 with TRBJ1-1; D is unresolved. This CDR3 is 14 amino acids long. V was shortened by 4 bases and J by 0 bases, with 9 bases between the two germline ends. Germline V gene lookup returns CDR1 LGHDT and CDR2 YNNKEL (reference sequence). This CDR3 is CASSRQEMNTEAFF. The CDR3 bases are TGTGCCAGCAGCCGTCAGGAAATGAACACTGAAGCTTTCTTT.

This clone was seen many times. The chain uses TRBV27 and TRBJ2-5, with 9 bases lining up with TRBD2. The V and J ends lost 6 bases and 5 bases, in that order; junction bases with no gene match: 7. The CDR3 consists of 14 residues. In germline, CDR1 is MNHEY, CDR2 SMNVEV (reference sequence). The CDR3 bases are TGTGCCAGCAGAGGGCGGGAGGGCCTCGAGACCCAGTACTTC. This translates into CASRGREGLETQYF.

This clone has a count of ten or more. The rearrangement uses TRBV20-1 and TRBJ2-7; 7 positions agree with TRBD1. The germline gives CDR1 DFQATT, CDR2 SNEGSKA (reference sequence). With V trimmed by 5 bases and J by 6 bases, 10 bases remained unmatched. This CDR3 spans 13 amino acids. The CDR3 loop is CSAPGTEAFEQYF. Written as DNA, the CDR3 is TGCAGTGCTCCCGGGACAGAAGCTTTCGAGCAGTACTTC.

This clone was counted a few times. The rearrangement links TRBV20-1 to TRBJ1-2; D possibly corresponds to TRBD1 (6 bases). This CDR3 has 13 amino acids. CDR1 is DFQATT and CDR2 is SNEGSKA in the germline V gene (reference sequence). V lost 4 bases to trimming and J lost 5 bases, with 14 bases between them. CDR3 sequence (DNA): TGCAGTGCTACTACGGGGGCGGGGTATGGCTACACCTTC. Protein: CSATTGAGYGYTF.

This clone was counted many times. V gene TRBV5-6 combines with J gene TRBJ2-7, with 11 bases fitting TRBD1. The length of the CDR3 is 17 residues. V dropped 4 bases and J dropped 3; count of bases not matched to a gene: 12. The germline CDR1 and CDR2 sequences are SGHDT and YYEEEE. In DNA form, the CDR3 reads TGTGCCAGCAGCCTAAATCCGGGACAGGGGGATCACTACGAGCAGTACTTC. Its protein product is CASSLNPGQGDHYEQYF.

In this sample, this clone turned up a few times. The chain has TRBV4-1 and TRBJ2-6; perhaps TRBD1 as D (5 bases). The CDR3 runs to 16 residues. Per the germline V gene, CDR1 is MGHRA and CDR2 is YSYEKL. V was cut by 7 bases and J by 1 base, with 14 bases left in between. The CDR3 loop is CASKHGASSGANVLTF. CDR3 nucleotides: TGCGCCAGCAAACATGGGGCATCGTCTGGGGCCAACGTCCTGACTTTC.

In its sample, this clone was seen many times. This chain uses TRBV7-2 with TRBJ1-6; 8 bases agree with TRBD1. The CDR3 extends over 15 amino acids. J lost 7 bases, V lost 2 bases, and 4 bases had no gene match. Per the germline V gene, CDR1 is SGHTA and CDR2 is FQGNSA. In nucleotides, the CDR3 is TGTGCCAGCAGCTTATCCCCAGGGGGCAATTCACCCCTCCACTTT. Amino acids: CASSLSPGGNSPLHF.

This clone was seen at least ten times. The chain is built from TRBV20-1 and TRBJ2-7; D may match TRBD1 or TRBD2 (5 bases each). Germline V gene lookup returns CDR1 DFQATT and CDR2 SNEGSKA (reference sequence). V was trimmed by 1 base and J by 0 bases, leaving 10 bases between them. The CDR3 is 14 amino acids. The CDR3 is CSARALGPSYEQYF. The CDR3 DNA sequence: TGCAGTGCTAGAGCCTTGGGACCCTCCTACGAGCAGTACTTC.

In this sample, this clone turned up many times. The J gene is TRBJ2-1, the V gene TRBV11-2, with TRBD1 matching 11 bases. The CDR3 is made up of 16 amino acids. Trimming took 0 bases from V and 6 from J; bases not matched to a gene: 4. Germline lookup yields CDR1 SGHAT and CDR2 FQNNGV. The CDR3 nucleotides are TGTGCCAGCAGCTTAGATGGGACAGGGGGAGGCAATGAGCAGTTCTTC. Residues: CASSLDGTGGGNEQFF.